Shown below are 17 T cell receptor beta chains from a single sample sequenced in a study of shared clonotypes between healthy human individuals. Using immunoSEQ multiplex PCR, the repertoire was profiled, and TCRdb retains in-frame clones only, with some absent. The sample records more than 2 million clones, 85% to 95% being singletons. Sequenced sample: naive CD4+ T cells sorted from blood. Indicated subset: CD45RA+ positively selected. These receptors came from a man between 18 and 35 years old in good health.

The chain recombines TRBV30 with TRBJ2-3; 8 nucleotides line up with TRBD1. The CDR3 is 14 residues long. J lost 1 base, V lost 5 bases, and 5 bases had no gene match. The germline V gene encodes CDR1 GTSNPN and CDR2 SVGIG (reference sequence). The CDR3 is CAWRSGGGTDTQYF. The CDR3 DNA follows: TGTGCCTGGCGCTCAGGGGGCGGCACAGATACGCAGTATTTT.

The chain uses TRBV7-3 and TRBJ1-1; perhaps TRBD1 as D (6 bases). The germline V gene encodes CDR1 SGHTA and CDR2 FQGTGA. V lost 5 bases, J lost 1 base, and 14 bases lay in between. The CDR3 loop spans 15 amino acids. The chain's CDR3 is CASSDPGQTNTEAFF. The CDR3 nucleotides read TGTGCCAGCAGCGACCCGGGACAAACGAACACTGAAGCTTTCTTT. The variable domain in full, with the rest retrieved from reference TRBV7-3 and TRBJ1-1, is GAGVSQTPSNKVTEKGKYVELRCDPISGHTALYWYRQSLGQGPEFLIYFQGTGAADDSGLPNDRFFAVRPEGSVSTLKIQRTERGDSAVYLCASSDPGQTNTEAFFGQGTRLTVV.

This chain connects TRBV19 to TRBJ1-6, with D possibly TRBD1 on 5 matching bases. The CDR3 consists of 15 residues. CDR1 and CDR2 (germline): LNHDA, SQIVND (reference sequence). Trimming pared 3 bases from V and 8 bases from J, leaving 14 bases between. The CDR3 nucleotides read TGTGCCAGTAGTATCATGGCCTGGGGGGATTCACCCCTCCACTTT. This sequence encodes CASSIMAWGDSPLHF.

The J gene is TRBJ2-1, the V gene TRBV25-1; D unresolved. Trimming took 1 base from V and 4 from J, leaving 5 bases between them. This CDR3 region has 13 residues. Germline CDR1 is MGHDK and CDR2 is SYGVNS. The CDR3 loop is CASSESSYNEQFF. The CDR3 DNA reads as TGTGCCAGCAGTGAATCGTCGTACAATGAGCAGTTCTTC.

The V and J genes are TRBV5-1 and TRBJ2-4, with no clear D. Trimming took 4 bases from V and 5 from J, leaving 10 bases between them. The CDR3 spans 13 residues. The germline CDR1 and CDR2 sequences are SGHRS and YFSETQ. CDR3 DNA sequence: TGCGCCAGCAGCCATGACCGGCAAAACATTCAGTACTTC. Translating gives CASSHDRQNIQYF.

The chain links TRBV30 to TRBJ1-6, with 10 bases fitting TRBD1. Trimming at V came to 2 bases and at J to 4 bases, leaving 5 bases not matched to a gene. The CDR3 totals 16 residues. Germline CDR1 and CDR2: GTSNPN and SVGIG (reference sequence). CDR3 in amino acids: CAWSTDRGPYNSPLHF. In DNA form, the CDR3 reads TGTGCCTGGAGTACCGACAGGGGGCCTTATAATTCACCCCTCCACTTT. Full variable domain (missing parts from reference TRBV30 and TRBJ1-6): SQTIHQWPATLVQPVGSPLSLECTVEGTSNPNLYWYRQAAGRGLQLLFYSVGIGQISSEVPQNLSASRPQDRQFILSSKKLLLSDSGFYLCAWSTDRGPYNSPLHFGNGTRLTVT.

A word on this clone: Other DNA sequences in the same sample also yield this CDR3. The rearrangement joins TRBV6-1 to TRBJ1-1; D uncertain. This CDR3 has 11 residues. The germline gives CDR1 MNHNS, CDR2 SASEGT. V was trimmed by 4 bases and J by 3 bases, leaving 3 bases between them. The CDR3, as DNA: TGTGCCAGCAGTGGATACACTGAAGCTTTCTTT. It codes for CASSGYTEAFF.

The chain has TRBV7-8 and TRBJ2-2; possibly TRBD1 for D (6 bases). V dropped 5 bases and J dropped 4 bases, with 14 bases sitting between them. Per germline, CDR1 SGHVS and CDR2 FQNEAQ. The CDR3 totals 15 residues. CDR3 protein: CASSPAGQLTGELFF. CDR3 sequence (DNA): TGTGCCAGCAGCCCCGCCGGACAGCTCACCGGGGAGCTGTTTTTT.

The chain employs TRBV5-1 and TRBJ2-1, with D perhaps matching TRBD2 (5 bases). Germline values: CDR1 SGHRS, CDR2 YFSETQ. The CDR3 is 15 residues long. The germline V and J ends were trimmed by 4 bases and 7 bases, with 18 bases remaining between them. The CDR3 DNA reads as TGCGCCAGCAGCCCAAGGACCGACGAGGGAAATGAGCAGTTCTTC. Amino acid sequence: CASSPRTDEGNEQFF.

The CDR3 sequence is CASSVEGLAGTGELFF. Here the CDR3 DNA reads TGTGCCAGCAGCGTAGAGGGACTAGCGGGCACCGGGGAGCTGTTTTTT. The chain links TRBV9 to TRBJ2-2; 12 nucleotides match TRBD2. This CDR3 is 16 amino acids long. The germline CDR1 and CDR2 sequences are SGDLS and YYNGEE. With V trimmed by 0 bases and J by 4 bases, 1 base remained unmatched.

The V call is TRBV6-5, the J call TRBJ2-2; D not resolved. CDR1 is MNHEY and CDR2 is SVGAGI in the germline V gene. CDR3 size: 12 residues. V lost 6 bases, J lost 6 bases, and 8 bases lay in between. CDR3 nucleotides: TGTGCCAGCAGCCGCCGTCCCGGGGAGCTGTTTTTT. This gives the protein CASSRRPGELFF.

This clone was picked up one time. V is TRBV4-1 and J is TRBJ2-1, with 14 bases aligning to TRBD2. CDR1 is MGHRA, CDR2 YSYEKL, per germline. Germline trimming cut 6 bases from V and 0 bases from J; bases unmatched to any gene: 10. This CDR3 region has 19 residues. The CDR3 sequence is CASRLGTSGSYASYNEQFF. The CDR3 bases are TGCGCCAGCAGGCTAGGGACTAGCGGGAGTTATGCCTCCTACAATGAGCAGTTCTTC.

Regarding this clone: Other nucleotide sequences from this sample produce the same CDR3. The V gene is TRBV30, the J gene TRBJ1-1; D is perhaps TRBD1 (5 bases). With 2 bases removed from V and 4 bases from J, the gap between germline ends came to 11 bases. Germline CDR1 and CDR2: GTSNPN and SVGIG (reference sequence). The CDR3 is 13 residues long. CDR3 region: CAWSRQGSTEAFF. For the CDR3, the DNA is TGTGCCTGGAGTCGGCAGGGAAGCACTGAAGCTTTCTTT. Looking up the rest from reference TRBV30 and TRBJ1-1 gives the full variable domain: SQTIHQWPATLVQPVGSPLSLECTVEGTSNPNLYWYRQAAGRGLQLLFYSVGIGQISSEVPQNLSASRPQDRQFILSSKKLLLSDSGFYLCAWSRQGSTEAFFGQGTRLTVV.

This chain joins TRBV6-6 and TRBJ2-5; TRBD2 aligns across 8 bases. Trimming removed 10 bases from V and 5 bases from J; junction bases left unmatched: 6. This CDR3 spans 12 amino acids. CDR1 is MNHNY and CDR2 is SVGAGI in the germline V gene (reference sequence). CDR3 loop: CATQREWETQYF. The CDR3 bases are TGTGCCACTCAGCGGGAGTGGGAGACCCAGTACTTC.

On this clone: The sample has other DNA sequences that encode this CDR3 too. V and J are TRBV6-5 and TRBJ1-2; 9 bases are shared with TRBD1. The junction had 6 bases not matched to a gene; V was cut back by 5 bases and J by 8 bases. The CDR3 consists of 13 residues. Germline loops: CDR1 MNHEY, CDR2 SVGAGI. This chain's CDR3 is CASSRDRERGYTF. CDR3 nucleotides: TGTGCCAGCAGTCGGGACAGGGAGCGCGGCTACACCTTC.

The chain recombines TRBV11-3 with TRBJ2-5, with D hard to call. Deletions cut 1 base from V and 3 bases from J, with 6 bases between. Germline V lookup: CDR1 SGHNT, CDR2 YENEEA. The CDR3 totals 13 residues. For the CDR3, the DNA is TGTGCCAGCAGCTTAGCGATCAAAGAGACCCAGTACTTC. It translates to CASSLAIKETQYF.

The chain couples TRBV30 to TRBJ1-1; no definite D call. Germline lookup yields CDR1 GTSNPN and CDR2 SVGIG (reference sequence). The CDR3 totals 11 residues. V gave up 3 bases and J gave up 4 bases, with 6 bases separating them. This CDR3 reads CAWRAVTEAFF. CDR3 nucleotide sequence: TGTGCCTGGAGAGCGGTCACTGAAGCTTTCTTT.